This T cell receptor beta chain was captured in a study of cytomegalovirus exposure and HLA in healthy donors. The study, taken as a whole, reports: Most sequenced TCRs were rare (though some public TCRs occurred in many donors). Reported performance of the classifier showed diagnosis of cytomegalovirus status with high specificity and sensitivity. Cytomegalovirus association was assigned to more than 150 TCR beta chains.

Regarding this clone: What it recognizes is unknown.

CDR1 and CDR2 (germline): SGHTS, YDEGEE. CDR3 length: 17 amino acids. V lost 1 base and J 0 bases, leaving 14 bases between the germline ends. TCRdb's table, derived via immunoSEQ multiplex PCR, lists solely in-frame clones and lacks some. The sample has about 120,000 clones, under 90% seen once. The TCR comes from a woman aged 18 to 35 in good health and CMV-seronegative. This chain joins TRBV5-8 and TRBJ1-5; D not resolved. Sequences were obtained from PBMCs. CDR3 amino acids: CASSLTEIRDSNQPQHF. The DNA of the CDR3 is TGTGCCAGCAGCTTGACAGAGATAAGAGATAGCAATCAGCCCCAGCATTTT.